The 20 T cell receptor beta chains presented below share a single source sample, sequenced in a study of blood T cell repertoires in COVID-19. Measured with immunoSEQ multiplex PCR; TCRdb has only the in-frame clones, and not every one. The table lists about 26,000 clones, roughly 89% of them singletons. Material for sequencing was peripheral blood. Receptors were obtained from a woman aged 60-70 years with active COVID-19.

V gene TRBV5-1 combines with J gene TRBJ2-7; 9 positions match TRBD2. V lost 4 bases to trimming and J lost 6 bases; unmatched junction nucleotides: 8. Germline CDR1 and CDR2: SGHRS and YFSETQ. The CDR3 runs to 14 residues. The CDR3 DNA follows: TGCGCCAGCAGCCTTAGCGGGAGTACTCCCGAGCAGTACTTC. This sequence encodes CASSLSGSTPEQYF.

The chain employs TRBV7-2 and TRBJ2-2; D possibly corresponds to TRBD2 (6 bases). CDR3 length equals 14 residues. Looked up from germline, CDR1 is SGHTA and CDR2 is FQGNSA. The V gene lost 3 bases and the J gene lost 4 bases, with 9 bases spanning the gap. The CDR3 nucleotides read TGTGCCAGCAGCTTGGGCGGGGTCACCGGGGAGCTGTTTTTT. Its translation: CASSLGGVTGELFF.

J is TRBJ2-3 and V is TRBV7-2, with D possibly TRBD2 on 6 matching bases. V lost 6 bases and J 10 bases, leaving 11 bases between the germline ends. This CDR3 is built from 11 residues. The V gene's germline CDR1 is SGHTA and CDR2 FQGNSA. CDR3 region: CASSQSGSQYF. The DNA for the CDR3 is TGTGCCAGCAGTCAAAGCGGGTCGCAGTATTTT.

This chain links TRBV28 with TRBJ2-3; 9 positions match TRBD2. The CDR3 covers 14 residues. V gave up 3 bases and J gave up 7 bases; unmatched junction bases: 5. In germline, CDR1 is MDHEN, CDR2 SYDVKM. CDR3 sequence reads: CASSFIAGVNTQYF. CDR3 DNA: TGTGCCAGCAGTTTTATAGCGGGAGTGAATACGCAGTATTTT. Supplemented by reference TRBV28 and TRBJ2-3, the full variable domain reads DVKVTQSSRYLVKRTGEKVFLECVQDMDHENMFWYRQDPGLGLRLIYFSYDVKMKEKGDIPEGYSVSREKKERFSLILESASTNQTSMYLCASSFIAGVNTQYFGPGTRLTVL.

J is TRBJ1-2 and V is TRBV15; D is perhaps TRBD1 (6 bases). The CDR3 consists of 13 residues. The germline V gene encodes CDR1 LNHNV and CDR2 YYDKDF (reference sequence). V lost 0 bases to trimming and J lost 4 bases, with 6 bases between them. CDR3 in DNA: TGTGCCACCAGCAGAGAGGGGGCCTATGGCTACACCTTC. This gives the protein CATSREGAYGYTF.

The rearrangement joins TRBV19 to TRBJ2-6; D perhaps matches TRBD1 (5 bases). The V end was cut by 7 bases, the J end by 2 bases, with 15 bases between. This CDR3 spans 16 amino acids. Germline CDR1 is LNHDA and CDR2 is SQIVND (reference sequence). The CDR3 here is CASKQGFITGANVLTF. CDR3 nucleotide sequence: TGTGCCAGTAAGCAGGGCTTTATCACTGGGGCCAACGTCCTGACTTTC.

V and J are TRBV7-2 and TRBJ2-7, with 10 positions matching TRBD1. V dropped 1 base and J dropped 6; count of bases not matched to a gene: 3. Germline V CDR1 and CDR2: SGHTA, FQGNSA. This CDR3 region has 14 residues. The chain's CDR3 is CASSLGTGGSEQYF. The CDR3 nucleotides read TGTGCCAGCAGCTTAGGGACAGGGGGTAGCGAGCAGTACTTC. The complete variable domain, with remaining parts taken from reference TRBV7-2 and TRBJ2-7, reads GAGVSQSPSNKVTEKGKDVELRCDPISGHTALYWYRQSLGQGLEFLIYFQGNSAPDKSGLPSDRFSAERTGGSVSTLTIQRTQQEDSAVYLCASSLGTGGSEQYFGPGTRLTVT.

The gene calls are TRBV2 and TRBJ2-5; a possible D gene is TRBD1 (5 bases). Germline V CDR1 and CDR2: SNHLY, FYNNEI. The CDR3 is made up of 12 amino acids. V was trimmed by 5 bases and J by 7 bases, leaving 11 bases between them. The CDR3 DNA follows: TGTGCCAGCAGTCCTCAAGACAGGACCCAGTACTTC. Its translation: CASSPQDRTQYF.

The chain joins TRBV5-4 to TRBJ2-3; TRBD1 is a possible D gene (6 bases). Germline assignment: CDR1 SGHNT and CDR2 YYREEE (reference sequence). The germline V and J ends were trimmed by 4 bases and 2 bases, with 8 bases remaining between them. The CDR3 loop spans 13 amino acids. The CDR3, as DNA: TGTGCCAGCAGCCTGGGGGCCACAGATACGCAGTATTTT. Protein product: CASSLGATDTQYF.

V gene TRBV5-5 combines with J gene TRBJ2-1, with TRBD2 identical over 9 bases. This CDR3 contains 15 residues. Trimming cost V 2 bases and J 8 bases; bases outside gene matches: 8. Germline values: CDR1 SGHKS, CDR2 YYEKEE (reference sequence). CDR3 sequence (DNA): TGTGCCAGCAGCTTTAGCGGGAGCGGAACGGATGAGCAGTTCTTC. This sequence encodes CASSFSGSGTDEQFF.

The chain uses TRBV28 and TRBJ1-5; TRBD1 might be the D (6 bases). Germline CDR1 reads MDHEN; CDR2 reads SYDVKM. There are 14 residues in the CDR3. The V and J ends lost 5 bases and 3 bases respectively, with 11 bases between them. CDR3 nucleotides: TGTGCCAGCAGTCGCAGGGGTTTCAATCAGCCCCAGCATTTT. It translates to CASSRRGFNQPQHF.

The rearrangement links TRBV24-1 to TRBJ2-5, with 7 bases matching TRBD2. V trimming: 2 bases; J trimming: 2 bases; junction bases outside the gene matches: 22. The length of the CDR3 is 21 residues. Germline V gene lookup returns CDR1 KGHDR and CDR2 SFDVKD. The CDR3 protein is CATSDWGPRGKRGAVQETQYF. DNA for the CDR3: TGTGCCACCAGTGATTGGGGACCCCGGGGGAAGCGGGGAGCAGTACAAGAGACCCAGTACTTC.

The chain links TRBV28 to TRBJ2-7; 11 nucleotides agree with TRBD1. The CDR3 is made up of 15 amino acids. Germline CDR1 MDHEN, CDR2 SYDVKM. Germline trimming cut 6 bases from V and 3 bases from J; bases unmatched to any gene: 7. The CDR3 is CASREGTGGSYEQYF. DNA of the CDR3: TGTGCCAGCAGGGAGGGGACAGGGGGTAGCTACGAGCAGTACTTC.

This clone was seen only once. V is TRBV28 and J is TRBJ1-1, with unresolved D. From germline, CDR1 is MDHEN and CDR2 SYDVKM. Trimming took 4 bases from V and 0 from J, leaving 9 bases between them. CDR3 size: 14 residues. The CDR3: CASSYSFMNTEAFF. CDR3 nucleotides: TGTGCCAGCAGTTACAGTTTTATGAACACTGAAGCTTTCTTT. Full variable domain (remainder filled in from reference TRBV28 and TRBJ1-1): DVKVTQSSRYLVKRTGEKVFLECVQDMDHENMFWYRQDPGLGLRLIYFSYDVKMKEKGDIPEGYSVSREKKERFSLILESASTNQTSMYLCASSYSFMNTEAFFGQGTRLTVV.

This chain uses TRBV29-1 with TRBJ2-3; 8 positions agree with TRBD2. Trimming removed 4 bases from V and 4 bases from J; junction bases left unmatched: 7. The CDR3 length is 14 residues. Germline V gives CDR1 SQVTM, CDR2 ANQGSEA. This CDR3 is CSVVGLVVPDTQYF. CDR3 bases: TGCAGCGTTGTGGGACTAGTGGTGCCAGATACGCAGTATTTT.

In its sample, this clone was seen once. The rearrangement links TRBV7-9 to TRBJ2-7; D is unresolved. V was clipped by 1 base and J by 7 bases, with 8 bases between them. This CDR3 is built from 12 residues. CDR1 is SEHNR, CDR2 FQNEAQ, per germline (reference sequence). The CDR3 is CASSLGTSEQYF. As DNA, the CDR3 is TGTGCCAGCAGCTTAGGAACATCTGAGCAGTACTTC.

This CDR3 is CASSLFPRESSSEQYF. DNA of the CDR3: TGTGCCAGCAGTTTATTCCCCCGGGAAAGTTCGTCCGAGCAGTACTTC. The chain combines TRBV28 with TRBJ2-7, with a tentative D call TRBD2 (5 bases). Trimming shortened V by 1 base and J by 6 bases, and 19 bases separated the two germline ends. The germline V gene encodes CDR1 MDHEN and CDR2 SYDVKM. This CDR3 region has 16 residues.

The table lists this clone with a count of one. V gene TRBV4-1 combines with J gene TRBJ1-3; D not resolved. The germline CDR1 and CDR2 sequences are MGHRA and YSYEKL. The CDR3 extends over 17 amino acids. Trimming pared 0 bases from V and 4 bases from J, leaving 16 bases between. The CDR3 loop is CASSQDPVPINGNTIYF. The CDR3 bases are TGCGCCAGCAGCCAAGATCCGGTCCCAATAAACGGAAACACCATATATTTT.

This sequence joins TRBV7-8 and TRBJ2-1; 11 positions agree with TRBD2. V dropped 5 bases and J dropped 4; count of bases not matched to a gene: 4. This CDR3 region has 15 residues. Per germline, CDR1 SGHVS and CDR2 FQNEAQ. The CDR3 region is CASSISGRGYNEQFF. DNA for the CDR3: TGTGCCAGCAGCATTAGCGGGAGGGGGTACAATGAGCAGTTCTTC.

The genes are TRBV4-3 and TRBJ2-1; 10 bases agree with TRBD2. The germline gives CDR1 LGHNA, CDR2 YSLEER. The junction had 6 bases not matched to a gene; V was cut back by 1 base and J by 3 bases. The CDR3 covers 17 residues. DNA of the CDR3: TGCGCCAGCAGCCAAGTGCTAGCGGGAGACCTCTACAATGAGCAGTTCTTC. This codes for CASSQVLAGDLYNEQFF.